This T cell receptor (beta chain) was identified in a study of a mutant IDH1 vaccine in newly diagnosed glioma. Study-wide context: Averaging roughly 40 years of age, treated patients were around 62% male and 37.5% female. Broader study findings: Seemingly, pseudoprogression had no relation to changes in the top peripheral T cell clonotypes.

Sequencing was performed with immunoSEQ multiplex PCR; in TCRdb, only in-frame clones are kept and a portion is missing. The data hold fewer than 55,000 clones, with about two thirds observed a single time. The germline V gene encodes CDR1 MGHRA and CDR2 YSYEKL. V was clipped by 2 bases and J by 2 bases, with 9 bases between them. The CDR3 is 14 residues long. Time point specified: week 47, end of study. Vaccination comprised doses that each held 300 ug of mutant IDH1 20-mer peptide, plus topical imiquimod. Donors harbored newly found WHO grade 3 or 4 IDH1-mutant, ATRX-lost astrocytomas. Details on this clone: As yet, its antigen is unknown.

This specimen consisted of peripheral blood mononuclear cells (PBMCs), obtained from a glioma patient whose treatment included an IDH1 peptide vaccine. The V gene is TRBV4-1, the J gene TRBJ2-5, with unresolved D. This receptor was obtained from a man aged 40-49 years with glioma. Some clones in this sample may be carry-over from other donors' samples. For the CDR3, the DNA is TGCGCCAGCAGCCAACAGGTATCGCAAGAGACCCAGTACTTC. Its translation is CASSQQVSQETQYF.